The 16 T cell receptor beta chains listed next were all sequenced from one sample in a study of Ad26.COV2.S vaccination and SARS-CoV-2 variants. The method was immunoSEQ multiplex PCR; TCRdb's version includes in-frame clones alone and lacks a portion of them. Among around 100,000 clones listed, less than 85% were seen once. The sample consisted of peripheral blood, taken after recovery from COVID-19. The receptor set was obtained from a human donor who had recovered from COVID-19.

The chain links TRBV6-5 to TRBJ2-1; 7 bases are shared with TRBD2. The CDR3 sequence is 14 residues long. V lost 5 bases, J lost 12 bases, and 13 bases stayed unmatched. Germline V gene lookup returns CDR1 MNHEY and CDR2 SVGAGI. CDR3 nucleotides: TGTGCCAGCAGTAGTGGACTAGTTTCATCGGGGCAGTTCTTC. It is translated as CASSSGLVSSGQFF.

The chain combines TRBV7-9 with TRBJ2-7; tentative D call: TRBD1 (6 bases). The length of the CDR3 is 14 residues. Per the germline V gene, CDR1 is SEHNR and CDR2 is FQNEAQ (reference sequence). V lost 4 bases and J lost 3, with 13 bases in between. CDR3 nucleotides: TGTGCCAGCAGCTGGGGACAAAGTCACTACGAGCAGTACTTC. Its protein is CASSWGQSHYEQYF.

CDR3 in amino acids: CASSLTDRGLCNEQFF. CDR3 nucleotide sequence: TGCGCCAGCAGTCTTACCGACAGGGGCTTATGCAATGAGCAGTTCTTC. V and J are TRBV23-1 and TRBJ2-1; 8 bases map to TRBD1. TRBV23-1 counts as an open reading frame of uncertain function. The CDR3 is 16 residues long. J gave up 6 bases and V 4 bases, and 11 bases lay outside the gene matches.

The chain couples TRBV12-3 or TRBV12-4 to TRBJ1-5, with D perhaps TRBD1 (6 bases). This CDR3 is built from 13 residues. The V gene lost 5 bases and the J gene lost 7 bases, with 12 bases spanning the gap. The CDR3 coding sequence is TGTGCCAGCAGTAACAGGGAGCGCCAGCCCCAGCATTTT. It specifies CASSNRERQPQHF.

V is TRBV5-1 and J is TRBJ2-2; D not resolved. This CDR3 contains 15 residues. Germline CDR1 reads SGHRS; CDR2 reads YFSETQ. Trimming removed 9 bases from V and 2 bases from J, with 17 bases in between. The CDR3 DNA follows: TGCGCCACCTACGACATCGGCTCTAACACCGGGGAGCTGTTTTTT. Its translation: CATYDIGSNTGELFF.

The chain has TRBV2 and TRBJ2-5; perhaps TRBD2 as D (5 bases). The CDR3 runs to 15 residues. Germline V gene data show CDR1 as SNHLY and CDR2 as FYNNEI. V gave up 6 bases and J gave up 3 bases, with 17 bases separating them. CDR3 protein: CASSERLSGKETQYF. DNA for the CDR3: TGTGCCAGCAGCGAACGACTAAGCGGAAAAGAGACCCAGTACTTC.

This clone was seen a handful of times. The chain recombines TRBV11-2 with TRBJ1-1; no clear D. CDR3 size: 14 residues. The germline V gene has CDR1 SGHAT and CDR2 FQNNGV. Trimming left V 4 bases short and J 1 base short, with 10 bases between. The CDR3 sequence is CASSSDSRNTEAFF. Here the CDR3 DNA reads TGTGCCAGCAGCTCGGACTCAAGGAACACTGAAGCTTTCTTT.

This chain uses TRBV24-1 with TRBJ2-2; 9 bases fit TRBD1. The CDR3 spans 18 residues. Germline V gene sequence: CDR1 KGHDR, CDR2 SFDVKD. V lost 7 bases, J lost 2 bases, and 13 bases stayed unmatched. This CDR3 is CATSTGTGYPTNTGELFF. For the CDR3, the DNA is TGTGCCACCAGCACCGGGACAGGGTATCCCACTAACACCGGGGAGCTGTTTTTT.

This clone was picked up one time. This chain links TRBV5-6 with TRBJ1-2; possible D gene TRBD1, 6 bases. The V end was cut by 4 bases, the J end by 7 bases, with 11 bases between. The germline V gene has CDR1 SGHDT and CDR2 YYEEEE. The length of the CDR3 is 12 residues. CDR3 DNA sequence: TGTGCCAGCAGCAAACAGGGTAGTGGCTACACCTTC. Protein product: CASSKQGSGYTF.

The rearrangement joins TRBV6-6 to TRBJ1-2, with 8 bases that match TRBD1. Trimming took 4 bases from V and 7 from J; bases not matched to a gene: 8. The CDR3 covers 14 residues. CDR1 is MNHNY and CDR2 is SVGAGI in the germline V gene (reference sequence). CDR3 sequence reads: CASSSDRAGRGYTF. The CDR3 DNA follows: TGTGCCAGCAGTTCGGACAGGGCAGGGCGTGGCTACACCTTC.

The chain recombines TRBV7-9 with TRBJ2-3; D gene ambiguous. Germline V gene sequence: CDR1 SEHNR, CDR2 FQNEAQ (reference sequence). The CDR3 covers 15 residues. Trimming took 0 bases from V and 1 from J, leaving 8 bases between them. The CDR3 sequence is CASSLAPAGTDTQYF. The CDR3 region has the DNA TGTGCCAGCAGCTTAGCGCCGGCTGGCACAGATACGCAGTATTTT.

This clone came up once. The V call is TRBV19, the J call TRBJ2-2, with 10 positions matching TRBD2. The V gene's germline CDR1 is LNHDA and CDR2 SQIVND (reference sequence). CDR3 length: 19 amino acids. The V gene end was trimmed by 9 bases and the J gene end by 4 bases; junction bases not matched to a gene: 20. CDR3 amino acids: CASGPLAGGPEQLTGELFF. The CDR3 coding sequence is TGTGCCAGCGGACCCTTAGCGGGGGGCCCTGAACAGCTCACCGGGGAGCTGTTTTTT.

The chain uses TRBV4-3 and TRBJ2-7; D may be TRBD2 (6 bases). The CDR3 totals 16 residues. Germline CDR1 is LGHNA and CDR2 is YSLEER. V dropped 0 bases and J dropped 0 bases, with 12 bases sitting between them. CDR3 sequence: CASSQDWVADSYEQYF. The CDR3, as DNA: TGCGCCAGCAGCCAAGATTGGGTAGCGGACTCCTACGAGCAGTACTTC.

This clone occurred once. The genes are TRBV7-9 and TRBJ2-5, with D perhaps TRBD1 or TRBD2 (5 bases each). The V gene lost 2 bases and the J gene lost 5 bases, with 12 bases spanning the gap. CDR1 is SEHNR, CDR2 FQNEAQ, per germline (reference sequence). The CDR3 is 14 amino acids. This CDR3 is CASSLRQGGETQYF. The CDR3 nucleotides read TGTGCCAGCAGCTTACGGCAGGGCGGGGAGACCCAGTACTTC. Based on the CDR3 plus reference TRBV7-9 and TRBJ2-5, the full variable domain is DTGVSQNPRHKITKRGQNVTFRCDPISEHNRLYWYRQTLGQGPEFLTYFQNEAQLEKSRLLSDRFSAERPKGSFSTLEIQRTEQGDSAMYLCASSLRQGGETQYFGPGTRLLVL.

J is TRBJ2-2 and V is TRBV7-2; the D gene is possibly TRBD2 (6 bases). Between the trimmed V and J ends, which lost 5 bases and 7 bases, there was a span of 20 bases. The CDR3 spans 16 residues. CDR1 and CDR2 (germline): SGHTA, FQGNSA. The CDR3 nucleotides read TGTGCCAGCAGCCTCGTGGGCGGGGCCCCTGTCGGGGAGCTGTTTTTT. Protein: CASSLVGGAPVGELFF.

The CDR3 DNA is TGTGCCAGCAGCCAAAGACAGGGGTGGGACACTGAAGCTTTCTTT. Its translation is CASSQRQGWDTEAFF. The J gene is TRBJ1-1, the V gene TRBV7-9; 8 nucleotides agree with TRBD1. The CDR3 has 15 residues. Germline V CDR1 and CDR2: SEHNR, FQNEAQ (reference sequence). Unmatched junction bases numbered 8, after V lost 5 bases and J lost 3 bases.